The sequence of this T cell receptor beta chain was determined in a study of technical replicates of blood from several donors. Measured with immunoSEQ multiplex PCR; TCRdb has only the in-frame clones, and not every one. Here the sample spans 70,000 to 80,000 clones, about 90% being singletons. This CDR3 is 12 amino acids long. CDR1 is WNHNN and CDR2 is SYGVQD in the germline V gene (reference sequence). V lost 3 bases and J 3 bases, leaving 4 bases between the germline ends. The chain is built from TRBV10-1 and TRBJ2-3; the D is unclear. Sequenced input: T cells isolated from PBMCs. This TCR was recovered from a human donor in good health. The CDR3 bases are TGCGCCAGCAGTGACACTACAGATACGCAGTATTTT. It yields the protein CASSDTTDTQYF.